These 20 T cell receptor beta chains came from one sample sequenced in a study of Ad26.COV2.S vaccination and SARS-CoV-2 variants. Treatment: roughly 20 received Ad26.COV2.S at low or high dose, single or two shots; about 5 received placebo; per-sample allocation not given. The samples date from day 63 after the first vaccine or placebo injection. Profiled with immunoSEQ multiplex PCR; TCRdb holds only in-frame clones, not every one. The table includes 350,000 to 600,000 clones, 80% to 90% detected once. The sequences come from peripheral blood, collected in a trial of Ad26.COV2.S vaccine versus placebo. These receptors were obtained from a person aged 18-60 years who received the Ad26.COV2.S COVID-19 vaccine or a placebo.

The rearrangement uses TRBV7-6 and TRBJ2-1; D is perhaps TRBD2 (6 bases). Between the trimmed V and J ends, which lost 5 bases and 0 bases, there was a span of 14 bases. Germline CDR1 reads SGHVS; CDR2 reads FNYEAQ. The CDR3 consists of 16 residues. The CDR3 loop is CASSHPGDSSYNEQFF. CDR3 DNA: TGTGCCAGCAGCCACCCGGGGGATAGCTCCTACAATGAGCAGTTCTTC. Supplemented by reference TRBV7-6 and TRBJ2-1, the full variable domain reads GAGVSQSPRYKVTKRGQDVALRCDPISGHVSLYWYRQALGQGPEFLTYFNYEAQQDKSGLPNDRFSAERPEGSISTLTIQRTEQRDSAMYRCASSHPGDSSYNEQFFGPGTRLTVL.

The chain uses TRBV13 and TRBJ2-2, with a possible D match to TRBD1 (5 bases). This CDR3 has 15 amino acids. The V gene's germline CDR1 is PRHDT and CDR2 FYEKMQ (reference sequence). Trimming took off 4 bases at V and 4 bases at J, with 13 bases between the two ends. The CDR3 spells CASSSRERGTGELFF. The CDR3 DNA is TGTGCCAGCAGCTCCAGGGAAAGGGGCACCGGGGAGCTGTTTTTT.

The J gene is TRBJ2-1, the V gene TRBV28, with 11 bases matching TRBD2. The junction had 11 bases not matched to a gene; V was cut back by 5 bases and J by 5 bases. The CDR3 has 17 amino acids. The germline V gene has CDR1 MDHEN and CDR2 SYDVKM. The CDR3 loop is CASSHRTSGSPHNEQFF. Here the CDR3 DNA reads TGTGCCAGCAGTCACCGGACTAGCGGGTCCCCCCACAATGAGCAGTTCTTC.

A note on this clone: The same CDR3 arises from other DNA sequences in this sample as well. The V call is TRBV28, the J call TRBJ1-5, with a tentative D call TRBD1 (5 bases). Trimming stripped 2 bases from V and 0 bases from J, with 8 bases between. The CDR3 sequence is 15 residues long. Germline lookup yields CDR1 MDHEN and CDR2 SYDVKM. CDR3 sequence: CASSLGGNSNQPQHF. CDR3 DNA: TGTGCCAGCAGTTTAGGGGGGAATAGCAATCAGCCCCAGCATTTT.

The V call is TRBV29-1, the J call TRBJ1-1, with D tentatively TRBD1 (5 bases). The CDR3 consists of 11 residues. The V and J ends lost 5 bases and 8 bases respectively, with 12 bases between them. Looked up from germline, CDR1 is SQVTM and CDR2 is ANQGSEA. The CDR3 sequence: CSVWGLGEAFF. CDR3 coding DNA: TGCAGCGTTTGGGGGTTGGGGGAAGCTTTCTTT.

The chain employs TRBV2 and TRBJ1-1; no reliable D call. Per germline, CDR1 SNHLY and CDR2 FYNNEI. This CDR3 spans 14 amino acids. Trimming took off 6 bases at V and 5 bases at J, with 16 bases between the two ends. The CDR3 protein is CASRVDGQWTEAFF. The CDR3 nucleotides are TGTGCCAGCAGGGTAGACGGGCAGTGGACTGAAGCTTTCTTT.

In its sample, this clone was seen once. The chain is built from TRBV19 and TRBJ1-2; TRBD1 is a possible D gene (5 bases). The V gene's germline CDR1 is LNHDA and CDR2 SQIVND (reference sequence). The V and J ends lost 1 base and 7 bases respectively, with 19 bases between them. The CDR3 consists of 16 residues. Here the CDR3 DNA reads TGTGCCAGTAGTATAGTGGGCAGGGAGACGTACACTGGCTACACCTTC. Translated, it gives CASSIVGRETYTGYTF.

The chain is built from TRBV7-9 and TRBJ2-7, with D possibly being TRBD2 (5 bases). CDR3 length: 12 residues. Trimming stripped 5 bases from V and 3 bases from J, with 8 bases between. Germline loops: CDR1 SEHNR, CDR2 FQNEAQ (reference sequence). The CDR3, as DNA: TGTGCCAGCAGCCGAGGAGGCTACGAGCAGTACTTC. This codes for CASSRGGYEQYF.

The CDR3 is CASSLTASGRVTQYF. As DNA, the CDR3 is TGTGCCAGCAGCCTGACCGCTAGCGGGAGGGTGACGCAGTATTTT. This chain links TRBV7-9 with TRBJ2-3; 12 nucleotides line up with TRBD2. The CDR3 runs 15 residues. CDR1 SEHNR and CDR2 FQNEAQ come from the germline V gene (reference sequence). Trimming took 5 bases from V and 9 from J; bases not matched to a gene: 9.

The CDR3 DNA is TGTGCCAGCAGTTCCCCCGGGACAGGGAGGCGGGAAAAACTGTTTTTT. It is translated as CASSSPGTGRREKLFF. The chain recombines TRBV28 with TRBJ1-4, with TRBD1 matching over 9 bases. Trimming cost V 4 bases and J 8 bases; bases outside gene matches: 11. The CDR3 contains 16 residues. In germline, CDR1 is MDHEN, CDR2 SYDVKM.

The chain is built from TRBV7-9 and TRBJ2-3, with TRBD1 matching over 7 bases. The CDR3 is 14 residues long. With V trimmed by 3 bases and J by 1 base, 1 base remained unmatched. Per the germline V gene, CDR1 is SEHNR and CDR2 is FQNEAQ (reference sequence). The CDR3 sequence: CASSFTGGTDTQYF. The CDR3 DNA reads TGTGCCAGCAGCTTCACAGGGGGCACAGATACGCAGTATTTT.

The chain has TRBV13 and TRBJ2-3; no clear D. This CDR3 is 12 amino acids long. Germline V gene data show CDR1 as PRHDT and CDR2 as FYEKMQ (reference sequence). Trimming shortened V by 5 bases and J by 3 bases, and 6 bases separated the two germline ends. CDR3 DNA sequence: TGTGCCAGCAGCGATCAAACAGATACGCAGTATTTT. It encodes CASSDQTDTQYF.

V usage is TRBV27 and J usage is TRBJ2-3, with D uncertain. CDR1 MNHEY and CDR2 SMNVEV come from the germline V gene (reference sequence). The CDR3 extends over 12 amino acids. Between the trimmed V and J ends, which lost 5 bases and 4 bases, there was a span of 7 bases. The CDR3 DNA follows: TGTGCCAGCAGTAGCAACCCAGATACGCAGTATTTT. Amino acids: CASSSNPDTQYF.

The chain carries TRBV11-2 and TRBJ2-7; 10 bases fit TRBD1. V was pared by 1 base and J by 6 bases, with 12 bases of the junction left unmatched. Germline-derived CDR1 and CDR2 are SGHAT and FQNNGV. This CDR3 is built from 17 residues. As DNA, the CDR3 is TGTGCCAGCAGCTTAGGCTCTTCCGGGACAGGGGTTGTCGAGCAGTACTTC. This codes for CASSLGSSGTGVVEQYF.

J is TRBJ1-5 and V is TRBV27; no clear D. The CDR3 runs to 14 residues. Germline assignment: CDR1 MNHEY and CDR2 SMNVEV (reference sequence). V was clipped by 1 base and J by 6 bases, with 10 bases between them. CDR3 bases: TGTGCCAGCAGTTTATTCCTGGGCACTCAGCCCCAGCATTTT. It specifies CASSLFLGTQPQHF.

The rearrangement uses TRBV2 and TRBJ1-1; TRBD1 aligns across 7 bases. This CDR3 spans 13 amino acids. Germline loops: CDR1 SNHLY, CDR2 FYNNEI. Trimming cost V 6 bases and J 0 bases; bases outside gene matches: 1. In DNA, the CDR3 is TGTGCCAGCAGGGACAGGATGAACACTGAAGCTTTCTTT. Amino acids: CASRDRMNTEAFF.

The chain has TRBV4-3 and TRBJ1-6, with D perhaps TRBD1 (5 bases). Germline CDR1 is LGHNA and CDR2 is YSLEER. The V end lost 1 base, the J end lost 10 bases, and 14 bases lay between the germline ends. The CDR3 contains 15 residues. CDR3 loop: CASSQGPGISSPLHF. The CDR3 DNA reads as TGCGCCAGCAGCCAAGGTCCAGGGATAAGCTCACCCCTCCACTTT.

This rearrangement joins TRBV28 to TRBJ2-2; possible D gene TRBD2, 6 bases. V was shortened by 2 bases and J by 6 bases, with 13 bases between the two germline ends. The CDR3 covers 15 residues. Germline V gene data show CDR1 as MDHEN and CDR2 as SYDVKM. The CDR3 nucleotides are TGTGCCAGCAGTTTAGTCAGGAGGGGCGCCGGGGAGCTGTTTTTT. Protein: CASSLVRRGAGELFF.

The chain recombines TRBV28 with TRBJ1-4, with D unclear. Germline lookup yields CDR1 MDHEN and CDR2 SYDVKM. The CDR3 has 17 amino acids. Deletions cut 4 bases from V and 0 bases from J, with 15 bases between. The CDR3 loop reads CASSSWGGSATNEKLFF. For the CDR3, the DNA is TGTGCCAGCAGTTCTTGGGGAGGCAGTGCAACTAATGAAAAACTGTTTTTT.

The gene calls are TRBV10-2 and TRBJ1-5; 7 positions match TRBD1. The CDR3 consists of 19 residues. V shed 0 bases, J shed 2 bases, and the junction held 13 bases outside the gene matches. CDR1 WSHSY and CDR2 SAAADI come from the germline V gene. CDR3 in DNA: TGCGCCAGCAGTGAGTCGGTAGAAGGGGGCTGTCTCTGCAATCAGCCCCAGCATTTT. As protein: CASSESVEGGCLCNQPQHF.